Each of the 23 T cell receptor beta chains below was sequenced from the same sample in a study of shared clonotypes between healthy human individuals. Sequencing was performed with immunoSEQ multiplex PCR; in TCRdb, only in-frame clones are kept and a portion is missing. This table holds a few hundred thousand clones, 96% found once. Sequenced input: memory CD8+ T cells sorted from blood. Subset here: CD45RO+ cells pooled with CCR7-negative TemRA cells. The origin of the receptors is a man younger than 40 in good health.

This chain uses TRBV7-9 with TRBJ1-3, with TRBD1 identical over 8 bases. The length of the CDR3 is 14 residues. In germline, CDR1 is SEHNR, CDR2 FQNEAQ (reference sequence). V lost 5 bases, J lost 6 bases, and 6 bases stayed unmatched. For the CDR3, the DNA is TGTGCCAGCAGCCTTGGGACAGGAGTAAACACCATATATTTT. Protein: CASSLGTGVNTIYF.

CDR3 sequence (DNA): TGCAGCGTTTCTGGCGGGAGGGCCTCGTCCCCATACACAGATACGCAGTATTTT. Translation gives CSVSGGRASSPYTDTQYF. The J gene is TRBJ2-3, the V gene TRBV29-1; 9 bases agree with TRBD2. CDR3 length equals 18 residues. Germline V gene sequence: CDR1 SQVTM, CDR2 ANQGSEA. The ends lost 5 bases at V and 2 bases at J; junction bases unmatched: 17.

CDR3 nucleotides: TGCGCCAGCAGTCAGGCAGGGGCGGACACCGGGGAGCTGTTTTTT. Amino acids: CASSQAGADTGELFF. The chain combines TRBV5-1 with TRBJ2-2; D is possibly TRBD1 (6 bases). The V gene lost 5 bases and the J gene lost 3 bases, with 14 bases spanning the gap. Germline CDR1 SGHRS, CDR2 YFSETQ. The CDR3 has 15 residues.

About this clone: The junction departs from germline at one end; a sequencing error may be responsible. This CDR3 is CASSLGQGSHEQYF. The CDR3 coding sequence is TGTGCTAGCAGCTTAGGACAGGGGTCCCACGAGCAGTACTTC. The J gene is TRBJ2-7, the V gene TRBV7-7; 9 bases agree with TRBD1. The CDR3 is made up of 14 amino acids. Germline loops: CDR1 SSHAT, CDR2 FNYEAQ (reference sequence).

V is TRBV30 and J is TRBJ2-7; D unresolved. Germline CDR1 reads GTSNPN; CDR2 reads SVGIG (reference sequence). Trimming removed 3 bases at V and 0 bases at J, with 12 bases between. The CDR3 covers 14 residues. CDR3 residues: CAWRGPLSSYEQYF. The DNA for the CDR3 is TGTGCCTGGAGAGGACCACTCTCCTCCTACGAGCAGTACTTC.

V usage is TRBV7-9 and J usage is TRBJ2-1, with TRBD2 matching over 12 bases. Losses at the gene ends were 1 base for V and 2 bases for J; bases not matched to a gene: 3. Germline CDR1 reads SEHNR; CDR2 reads FQNEAQ (reference sequence). The CDR3 totals 17 residues. The DNA of the CDR3 is TGTGCCAGCAGCTTAGGTCCTAGCGGGAGGGCCTACAATGAGCAGTTCTTC. Translation: CASSLGPSGRAYNEQFF.

This chain links TRBV10-3 with TRBJ2-1; maybe TRBD1 (6 bases). CDR1 is ENHRY and CDR2 is SYGVKD in the germline V gene. V lost 4 bases and J 8 bases, leaving 9 bases between the germline ends. This CDR3 spans 12 amino acids. CDR3 in amino acids: CAISAHRDEQFF. CDR3 bases: TGTGCCATCAGTGCGCACAGGGATGAGCAGTTCTTC.

The CDR3 nucleotides read TGTGCCAGCCAAGGGACTAGCGAGATCTACGAGCAGTACTTC. Residues: CASQGTSEIYEQYF. The V gene is TRBV28, the J gene TRBJ2-7; 10 bases line up with TRBD2. V shed 8 bases and J 3 bases; nucleotides not matched to a gene: 7. The CDR3 totals 14 residues. Germline V gene lookup returns CDR1 MDHEN and CDR2 SYDVKM.

V usage is TRBV6-5 and J usage is TRBJ2-7; D ambiguous. The CDR3 is 10 amino acids. Deletions cut 9 bases from V and 2 bases from J, with 5 bases between. Germline loops: CDR1 MNHEY, CDR2 SVGAGI. CDR3 nucleotide sequence: TGTGCCAGGCCGACCTACGAGCAGTACTTC. Amino acid sequence: CARPTYEQYF.

The J gene is TRBJ1-5, the V gene TRBV27, with D tentatively TRBD1 (5 bases). This CDR3 has 12 amino acids. V lost 6 bases, J lost 6 bases, and 9 bases lay in between. Germline CDR1 and CDR2: MNHEY and SMNVEV (reference sequence). This chain's CDR3 is CASRTTGQPQHF. The CDR3 nucleotides read TGTGCCAGCAGGACCACAGGTCAGCCCCAGCATTTT.

The V gene is TRBV10-3, the J gene TRBJ2-1; 7 bases align to TRBD2. In germline, CDR1 is ENHRY, CDR2 SYGVKD. This CDR3 spans 15 amino acids. The trim removed 3 bases at V and 4 bases at J, leaving 6 bases unmatched. The DNA of the CDR3 is TGTGCCATCAGTGACGGCGGGAGAACTTACAATGAGCAGTTCTTC. Its translation: CAISDGGRTYNEQFF.

CDR3 in amino acids: CASRASGGTEAFF. The CDR3 DNA reads as TGTGCCAGCAGAGCCTCGGGAGGTACTGAAGCTTTCTTT. This chain joins TRBV28 and TRBJ1-1, with D uncertain. The CDR3 covers 13 residues. Germline V CDR1 and CDR2: MDHEN, SYDVKM. V dropped 6 bases and J dropped 5 bases, with 13 bases sitting between them. Together with reference TRBV28 and TRBJ1-1, the CDR3 gives the full variable domain: DVKVTQSSRYLVKRTGEKVFLECVQDMDHENMFWYRQDPGLGLRLIYFSYDVKMKEKGDIPEGYSVSREKKERFSLILESASTNQTSMYLCASRASGGTEAFFGQGTRLTVV.

The chain joins TRBV7-9 to TRBJ2-2, with TRBD2 matching 11 bases. J lost 3 bases, V lost 5 bases, and 5 bases had no gene match. Per the germline V gene, CDR1 is SEHNR and CDR2 is FQNEAQ (reference sequence). The CDR3 loop spans 16 amino acids. CDR3 coding DNA: TGTGCCAGCAGCGATAGCGGGAGGGTTTACACCGGGGAGCTGTTTTTT. It encodes CASSDSGRVYTGELFF.

The V gene is TRBV5-8, the J gene TRBJ1-2; D is uncertain. Germline V gives CDR1 SGHTS, CDR2 YDEGEE. V lost 1 base, J lost 4 bases, and 11 bases lay in between. CDR3 length: 14 amino acids. The DNA for the CDR3 is TGTGCCAGCAGCTTGTACTCAGACTTCTATGGCTACACCTTC. Amino acids: CASSLYSDFYGYTF.

The chain links TRBV12-5 to TRBJ2-5, with TRBD1 matching 8 bases. Germline-derived CDR1 and CDR2 are LGHNT and FRNRAP. The CDR3 has 14 residues. J was trimmed by 4 bases and V by 7 bases; bases with no gene match: 8. Here the CDR3 DNA reads TGTGCTAGTGCCGGACAGGGTCGTATAGAGACCCAGTACTTC. Protein product: CASAGQGRIETQYF.

This clone appeared once. This sequence joins TRBV7-2 and TRBJ1-3; TRBD1 matches at 7 bases. This CDR3 is built from 13 residues. The J segment lost 4 bases and the V segment lost 6 bases, leaving 3 bases of the junction unmatched. Germline CDR1 is SGHTA and CDR2 is FQGNSA. In DNA, the CDR3 is TGTGCCAGCAGTCGGACAGGCGGAAACACCATATATTTT. Translation: CASSRTGGNTIYF.

The gene calls are TRBV30 and TRBJ1-3; D is ambiguous. Trimming removed 0 bases at V and 6 bases at J, with 24 bases between. Germline V gene data show CDR1 as GTSNPN and CDR2 as SVGIG (reference sequence). This CDR3 region has 18 residues. CDR3 sequence (DNA): TGTGCCTGGAGTGTTCCCCCGCTGCTCCCGGGATATTCAAACACCATATATTTT. This translates into CAWSVPPLLPGYSNTIYF.

CDR3 coding DNA: TGTGCCTGGAGTGTAAAGTCATATAGCAATCAGCCCCAGCATTTT. Translating it yields CAWSVKSYSNQPQHF. The rearrangement joins TRBV30 to TRBJ1-5; no definite D call. The CDR3 runs to 15 residues. CDR1 and CDR2 from the germline V gene are GTSNPN and SVGIG (reference sequence). The V and J ends lost 0 bases and 0 bases respectively, with 9 bases between them.

This clone appeared a single time. The V gene is TRBV4-2, the J gene TRBJ2-1, with TRBD2 as a possible D gene (6 bases). The germline V gene has CDR1 LGHNA and CDR2 YNFKEQ. The CDR3 has 16 residues. Trimming stripped 4 bases from V and 2 bases from J, with 15 bases between. The CDR3 sequence is CASSLSWDFAYNEQFF. CDR3 bases: TGTGCCAGCAGCCTAAGCTGGGACTTTGCCTACAATGAGCAGTTCTTC.

V is TRBV5-1 and J is TRBJ1-3; weak D call: TRBD1 (5 bases). The CDR3 is 14 residues long. V lost 2 bases and J lost 3, with 9 bases in between. Germline loops: CDR1 SGHRS, CDR2 YFSETQ. The CDR3 loop is CASSFGGSGNTIYF. The DNA for the CDR3 is TGCGCCAGCAGCTTTGGGGGTAGTGGAAACACCATATATTTT.

The chain employs TRBV6-5 and TRBJ2-1, with 8 bases aligning to TRBD2. The ends lost 5 bases at V and 9 bases at J; junction bases unmatched: 6. The CDR3 is made up of 13 amino acids. CDR1 is MNHEY, CDR2 SVGAGI, per germline. The CDR3 loop reads CASSEGLASEQFF. DNA of the CDR3: TGTGCCAGCAGTGAAGGACTAGCAAGTGAGCAGTTCTTC.

A few counts support this clone. The chain combines TRBV9 with TRBJ2-7, with TRBD1 matching over 10 bases. CDR3 length equals 13 residues. V trimming: 3 bases; J trimming: 6 bases; junction bases outside the gene matches: 3. Germline values: CDR1 SGDLS, CDR2 YYNGEE. The CDR3 nucleotides are TGTGCCAGCAGCGAGCGGACAGGGGGCGAGCAGTACTTC. This gives the protein CASSERTGGEQYF. The full variable domain, in which reference TRBV9 and TRBJ2-7 provide the parts outside the CDR3, is DSGVTQTPKHLITATGQRVTLRCSPRSGDLSVYWYQQSLDQGLQFLIQYYNGEERAKGNILERFSAQQFPDLHSELNLSSLELGDSALYFCASSERTGGEQYFGPGTRLTVT.

The chain links TRBV5-1 to TRBJ2-7; D ambiguous. The V end was cut by 4 bases, the J end by 2 bases, with 13 bases between. Germline loops: CDR1 SGHRS, CDR2 YFSETQ. CDR3 length: 14 amino acids. CDR3 residues: CASSADPQTYEQYF. CDR3 sequence (DNA): TGCGCCAGCAGCGCGGACCCTCAAACCTACGAGCAGTACTTC.